This TCR beta chain was found in a study of blood T cell repertoires in COVID-19. Donors of Cohort 3 who recovered were those that had two negative PCRs, clearance, or symptom resolution. Original analysis: Reference gene primer amplification in the assay estimated nucleated cell counts. The assay was immunoSEQ multiplex PCR, and TCRdb's table has in-frame clones only and misses some. That table supplies the V and J calls and clone size; D and trimming were determined from the DNA. The sample lists more than 300,000 clones, roughly 91% occurring once. V gave up 3 bases and J gave up 3 bases; unmatched junction bases: 4. This CDR3 has 17 amino acids. Per the germline V gene, CDR1 is MGHRA and CDR2 is YSYEKL.

The sample was PBMCs or T cells enriched from blood (not recorded which). The chain joins TRBV4-1 to TRBJ2-5; 16 bases agree with TRBD2. The origin of this receptor is a woman aged 18-30 years who had recovered from COVID-19. The chain's CDR3 is CASSQQGLAGGKETQYF. In DNA form, the CDR3 reads TGCGCCAGCAGCCAGCAGGGACTAGCGGGGGGGAAAGAGACCCAGTACTTC.